The clone carrying this T cell receptor beta chain was counted ten times or more. Antigen unknown. The V and J ends lost 5 bases and 3 bases, in that order; junction bases with no gene match: 5. The CDR3 covers 15 residues. Germline V CDR1 and CDR2: MNHEY, SVGEGT. This sample was included in a study of spatial heterogeneity in lung cancer. TCRdb re-called the 5' RACE reads with MiXCR, one entry per CDR3 protein. The data show about 27,000 distinct CDR3 sequences, about 6.6% seen once. Regarding time point: sample taken at primary tumor resection. Study outcomes and limitations: It was found that expanded intratumoral alpha and beta TCR counts tracked tumor mutation counts.

This chain uses TRBV6-2 or TRBV6-3 with TRBJ2-7, with 12 positions matching TRBD2. The TCR sequence derives from a male donor with early-stage non-small cell lung cancer. The material was lung tumor tissue, obtained at surgery. The CDR3 nucleotides are TGTGCCAGCAGTCTCGGACTAGCGGGGATCTACGAGCAGTACTTC. Protein product: CASSLGLAGIYEQYF.